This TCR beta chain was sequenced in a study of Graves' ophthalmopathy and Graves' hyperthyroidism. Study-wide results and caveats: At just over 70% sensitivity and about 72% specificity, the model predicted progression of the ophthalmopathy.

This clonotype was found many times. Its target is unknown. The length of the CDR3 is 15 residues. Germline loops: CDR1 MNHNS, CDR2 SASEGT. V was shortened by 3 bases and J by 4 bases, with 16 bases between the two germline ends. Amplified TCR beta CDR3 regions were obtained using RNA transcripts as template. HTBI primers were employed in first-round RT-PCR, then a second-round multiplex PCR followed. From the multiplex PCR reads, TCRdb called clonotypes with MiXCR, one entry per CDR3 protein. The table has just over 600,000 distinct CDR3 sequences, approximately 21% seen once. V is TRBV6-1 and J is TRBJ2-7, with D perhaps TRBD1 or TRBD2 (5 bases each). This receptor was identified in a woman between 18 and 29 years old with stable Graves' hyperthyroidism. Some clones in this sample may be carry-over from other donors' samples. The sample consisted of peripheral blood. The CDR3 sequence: CASSEGDGRFYEQYF. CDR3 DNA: TGTGCCAGCAGTGAGGGGGACGGAAGATTTTACGAGCAGTACTTC.